The sequence of this T cell receptor beta chain was determined in a study of blood T cell repertoires in COVID-19. For the study at large: Sample material is recorded as cDNA or gDNA derived from T cells, B-cell-depleted T cells, or PBMCs.

CDR1 SGHRS and CDR2 YFSETQ come from the germline V gene. The CDR3 runs to 13 residues. With V trimmed by 0 bases and J by 15 bases, 5 bases remained unmatched. Assay used: immunoSEQ multiplex PCR; TCRdb lists only in-frame clones, some missing. This table has just over 650,000 clones, about 90% appearing once. The clonotype comes from a woman under 30 with acute or convalescent COVID-19. The specimen sequenced was peripheral blood. The J gene is TRBJ1-6, the V gene TRBV5-1; 8 nucleotides line up with TRBD1. As DNA, the CDR3 is TGCGCCAGCAGCTTGGAGACAGGGGTCCGCCTCCACTTT. This encodes CASSLETGVRLHF.